These 27 T cell receptor beta chains came from one sample sequenced in a study of radiotherapy plus CTLA-4 blockade in lung cancer. Using immunoSEQ multiplex PCR, the repertoire was profiled, and TCRdb retains in-frame clones only, with some absent. This sample yields around 70,000 clones, of which around 69% are seen a single time; 15% to 20% belongs to the top ten. Specimen: peripheral blood, collected from a patient treated with radiotherapy plus ipilimumab. These receptors all stem from a human donor with non-small cell lung cancer whose response to radiotherapy plus ipilimumab could not be evaluated. Some clones in this sample may be carry-over from other donors' samples.

The rearrangement links TRBV28 to TRBJ1-1, with D possibly TRBD1 on 5 matching bases. Deletions cut 6 bases from V and 11 bases from J, with 22 bases between. This CDR3 comprises 14 residues. The germline gives CDR1 MDHEN, CDR2 SYDVKM. CDR3 region: CASSAPSGAGGAFF. CDR3 sequence (DNA): TGTGCCAGCAGCGCACCGAGCGGGGCGGGGGGGGCTTTCTTT.

This chain uses TRBV6-5 with TRBJ1-5; 7 bases are a match to TRBD1. V trimming: 4 bases; J trimming: 4 bases; junction bases outside the gene matches: 10. Germline V gene lookup returns CDR1 MNHEY and CDR2 SVGAGI. This CDR3 region has 16 residues. The CDR3 nucleotides read TGTGCCAGCAGTTTGGCTCCGACAGGGCCTAATCAGCCCCAGCATTTT. Encoded protein: CASSLAPTGPNQPQHF.

The J gene is TRBJ2-3, the V gene TRBV7-3, with D perhaps matching TRBD2 (5 bases). The CDR3 runs to 14 residues. Per the germline V gene, CDR1 is SGHTA and CDR2 is FQGTGA. The V end was cut by 4 bases, the J end by 2 bases, with 10 bases between. CDR3: CASSWRSVTDTQYF. DNA of the CDR3: TGTGCCAGCAGCTGGAGGTCGGTCACAGATACGCAGTATTTT.

The CDR3, as DNA: TGTGCCTGGGCTACCTTCATTACCGGGGAGCTGTTTTTT. Its protein product is CAWATFITGELFF. The chain joins TRBV30 to TRBJ2-2; D is unclear. Per germline, CDR1 GTSNPN and CDR2 SVGIG (reference sequence). The V gene lost 5 bases and the J gene lost 5 bases, with 12 bases spanning the gap. CDR3 length equals 13 residues.

The chain combines TRBV6-1 with TRBJ2-1; 8 bases map to TRBD1. Trimming removed 2 bases from V and 8 bases from J; junction bases left unmatched: 8. The CDR3 is 15 amino acids. Germline V CDR1 and CDR2: MNHNS, SASEGT. CDR3 coding DNA: TGTGCCAGCAGTGAATCGGCAGGGGGCCGTGATGAGCAGTTCTTC. Its translation is CASSESAGGRDEQFF.

The rearrangement links TRBV7-2 to TRBJ1-5, with 9 bases aligning to TRBD1. Germline-derived CDR1 and CDR2 are SGHTA and FQGNSA. The CDR3 spans 15 residues. V was pared by 5 bases and J by 7 bases, with 9 bases of the junction left unmatched. The CDR3, as DNA: TGTGCCAGCAGCCCTAGGACAGGGGAAGGGCAGCCCCAGCATTTT. It yields the protein CASSPRTGEGQPQHF.

V is TRBV10-3 and J is TRBJ2-1; 16 positions match TRBD2. The CDR3 is 17 residues long. The germline CDR1 and CDR2 sequences are ENHRY and SYGVKD. With V trimmed by 2 bases and J by 9 bases, 7 bases remained unmatched. The CDR3 region has the DNA TGTGCCATCAGTGAGCCGGGACTAGCGGGGGGGCCGGGTGAGCAGTTCTTC. This sequence encodes CAISEPGLAGGPGEQFF.

The rearrangement links TRBV9 to TRBJ2-7, with D uncertain. The CDR3 covers 13 residues. Between the trimmed V and J ends, which lost 4 bases and 4 bases, there was a span of 12 bases. Germline V gene lookup returns CDR1 SGDLS and CDR2 YYNGEE. The DNA for the CDR3 is TGTGCCAGCAGCCCATCTGACTCGTACGAGCAGTACTTC. Translated: CASSPSDSYEQYF.

The V call is TRBV7-9, the J call TRBJ1-1; no firm D call. The CDR3 extends over 14 amino acids. The germline V and J ends were trimmed by 5 bases and 1 base, with 11 bases remaining between them. Germline CDR1 is SEHNR and CDR2 is FQNEAQ (reference sequence). The CDR3 sequence: CASSPALGNTEAFF. The CDR3, as DNA: TGTGCCAGCAGCCCGGCCCTAGGGAACACTGAAGCTTTCTTT.

This chain joins TRBV5-1 and TRBJ1-1, with 9 bases matching TRBD1. The CDR3 totals 14 residues. V lost 4 bases, J lost 5 bases, and 6 bases stayed unmatched. Germline CDR1 reads SGHRS; CDR2 reads YFSETQ. CDR3 sequence reads: CASSPPGTGTEAFF. DNA for the CDR3: TGCGCCAGCAGCCCACCAGGGACAGGGACTGAAGCTTTCTTT.

This clone turned up a few times. The rearrangement joins TRBV4-1 to TRBJ1-1; the D is unclear. V lost 0 bases to trimming and J lost 8 bases, with 10 bases between them. In germline, CDR1 is MGHRA, CDR2 YSYEKL. The CDR3 totals 13 residues. CDR3 sequence: CASSQDASREAFF. For the CDR3, the DNA is TGCGCCAGCAGCCAAGATGCGTCCCGCGAAGCTTTCTTT.

The V gene is TRBV5-1, the J gene TRBJ2-3; 7 bases align to TRBD1. The CDR3 covers 16 residues. Germline-derived CDR1 and CDR2 are SGHRS and YFSETQ. V lost 3 bases to trimming and J lost 0 bases; unmatched junction nucleotides: 7. The CDR3 DNA reads as TGCGCCAGCAGCTCCACAGGGGATACTAGCACAGATACGCAGTATTTT. Amino acid sequence: CASSSTGDTSTDTQYF. Full variable domain (outside the CDR3, taken from reference TRBV5-1 and TRBJ2-3): KAGVTQTPRYLIKTRGQQVTLSCSPISGHRSVSWYQQTPGQGLQFLFEYFSETQRNKGNFPGRFSGRQFSNSRSEMNVSTLELGDSALYLCASSSTGDTSTDTQYFGPGTRLTVL.

V is TRBV14 and J is TRBJ2-2, with 8 bases aligning to TRBD1. V was clipped by 4 bases and J by 6 bases; unmatched bases: 1. The CDR3 spans 13 residues. CDR1 is SGHDN and CDR2 is FVKESK in the germline V gene. The CDR3 spells CASSRQGSGELFF. The CDR3 nucleotides read TGTGCCAGCAGCCGACAGGGGTCCGGGGAGCTGTTTTTT.

V gene TRBV11-2 combines with J gene TRBJ2-7, with a possible D match to TRBD2 (7 bases). Germline CDR1 SGHAT, CDR2 FQNNGV. V was shortened by 3 bases and J by 2 bases, with 14 bases between the two germline ends. The CDR3 is 15 residues long. The chain's CDR3 is CASSLDGGPPYEQYF. CDR3 nucleotides: TGTGCCAGCAGCTTGGACGGGGGGCCGCCCTACGAGCAGTACTTC.

The chain couples TRBV19 to TRBJ2-5, with TRBD1 as a possible D gene (6 bases). Trimming took 4 bases from V and 0 from J, leaving 15 bases between them. The CDR3 is 16 residues long. CDR1 and CDR2 from the germline V gene are LNHDA and SQIVND (reference sequence). CDR3 sequence (DNA): TGTGCCAGTAGTAAGCGACTCAGGGGCTACCAAGAGACCCAGTACTTC. Its translation is CASSKRLRGYQETQYF.

This clone was counted between two and nine times. The CDR3 nucleotides read TGCAGCGTTGAAGATCTGAAGGGGGCAAGGTATGGCTACACCTTC. Protein product: CSVEDLKGARYGYTF. This chain connects TRBV29-1 to TRBJ1-2; 7 nucleotides match TRBD1. Losses at the gene ends were 0 bases for V and 5 bases for J; bases not matched to a gene: 9. Germline CDR1 SQVTM, CDR2 ANQGSEA. The CDR3 extends over 15 amino acids.

J is TRBJ2-7 and V is TRBV28; 10 nucleotides line up with TRBD1. Germline CDR1 is MDHEN and CDR2 is SYDVKM. This CDR3 is built from 14 residues. Trimming at V came to 3 bases and at J to 5 bases, leaving 4 bases not matched to a gene. This CDR3 is CASSLLGTGDEQYF. The CDR3, as DNA: TGTGCCAGCAGTTTGTTGGGGACAGGGGACGAGCAGTACTTC.

The chain employs TRBV12-5 and TRBJ2-5; the match to TRBD1 covers 8 bases. The CDR3 is 13 amino acids. Per the germline V gene, CDR1 is LGHNT and CDR2 is FRNRAP. The ends lost 9 bases at V and 3 bases at J; junction bases unmatched: 6. The CDR3 bases are TGTGCTAGCATGACAGGGGAGGAAGAGACCCAGTACTTC. The encoded protein is CASMTGEEETQYF.

The chain links TRBV5-5 to TRBJ2-6; a possible D gene is TRBD2 (6 bases). Germline assignment: CDR1 SGHKS and CDR2 YYEKEE (reference sequence). Trimming took off 4 bases at V and 0 bases at J, with 17 bases between the two ends. The CDR3 sequence is 18 residues long. Written as DNA, the CDR3 is TGTGCCAGCAGCGCCCGGGACTTGGGTGTCTCTGGGGCCAACGTCCTGACTTTC. Translating gives CASSARDLGVSGANVLTF. The full variable domain, completed using reference TRBV5-5 and TRBJ2-6, is DAGVTQSPTHLIKTRGQQVTLRCSPISGHKSVSWYQQVLGQGPQFIFQYYEKEERGRGNFPDRFSARQFPNYSSELNVNALLLGDSALYLCASSARDLGVSGANVLTFGAGSRLTVL.

The chain employs TRBV28 and TRBJ1-2, with a tentative D call TRBD1 (5 bases). Germline-derived CDR1 and CDR2 are MDHEN and SYDVKM. The CDR3 totals 14 residues. Trimming took 5 bases from V and 1 from J, leaving 11 bases between them. CDR3 nucleotides: TGTGCCAGCAGTCCCGGGGGGATTAACTATGGCTACACCTTC. Its translation: CASSPGGINYGYTF.

CDR3 residues: CASSLLRVEDGYTF. In DNA, the CDR3 is TGCGCCAGCAGCTTGTTGAGGGTAGAGGATGGCTACACCTTC. This chain connects TRBV5-1 to TRBJ1-2; D remains unclear. CDR1 and CDR2 (germline): SGHRS, YFSETQ. The V gene lost 1 base and the J gene lost 6 bases, with 13 bases spanning the gap. The CDR3 is 14 residues long.

This clone has a single count. V gene TRBV5-4 combines with J gene TRBJ1-2, with TRBD1 identical over 7 bases. Germline CDR1 reads SGHNT; CDR2 reads YYREEE (reference sequence). V lost 4 bases to trimming and J lost 0 bases; unmatched junction nucleotides: 6. The CDR3 spans 15 residues. The CDR3 loop is CASSPSGTANYGYTF. CDR3 in DNA: TGTGCCAGCAGCCCGTCCGGGACAGCTAACTATGGCTACACCTTC.

This sequence joins TRBV21-1 and TRBJ1-1; the D call TRBD1 from the table was never checked on the DNA. TRBV21-1 is listed as a pseudogene. This CDR3 is 18 amino acids long. The CDR3 is CASSSGTGGSLDSTEAFF. CDR3 DNA sequence: TGTGCCAGCAGCAGTGGGACAGGGGGCTCTTTGGATTCCACTGAAGCTTTCTTT.

CDR3 region: CASRAGLAGVTGELFF. The CDR3 nucleotides read TGTGCCAGCAGAGCGGGACTAGCGGGGGTTACCGGGGAGCTGTTTTTT. V is TRBV6-6 and J is TRBJ2-2; 14 bases agree with TRBD2. The CDR3 runs to 16 residues. With 6 bases clipped from V and 5 bases from J, the junction kept 5 bases outside the gene matches. In germline, CDR1 is MNHNY, CDR2 SVGAGI (reference sequence).

The chain has TRBV6-5 and TRBJ2-2; 8 bases match TRBD1. CDR1 is MNHEY and CDR2 is SVGAGI in the germline V gene. The CDR3 is made up of 15 amino acids. J lost 3 bases, V lost 4 bases, and 4 bases had no gene match. The CDR3 sequence is CASSWTGSDTGELFF. DNA of the CDR3: TGTGCCAGCAGTTGGACAGGGAGCGACACCGGGGAGCTGTTTTTT.

The chain uses TRBV10-3 and TRBJ1-1, with a weak D call TRBD1 (5 bases). The V gene lost 5 bases and the J gene lost 3 bases, with 16 bases spanning the gap. The CDR3 spans 15 residues. Germline CDR1 reads ENHRY; CDR2 reads SYGVKD. CDR3: CAISPAGTGDTEAFF. As DNA, the CDR3 is TGTGCCATCAGTCCCGCCGGGACGGGGGACACTGAAGCTTTCTTT.

CDR3 sequence: CAISERQGFSSGANVLTF. CDR3 DNA: TGTGCCATCAGTGAGCGGCAGGGGTTCAGCTCTGGGGCCAACGTCCTGACTTTC. The chain employs TRBV10-3 and TRBJ2-6; possibly TRBD1 for D (6 bases). Germline-derived CDR1 and CDR2 are ENHRY and SYGVKD. Trimming shortened V by 2 bases and J by 0 bases, and 14 bases separated the two germline ends. The CDR3 extends over 18 amino acids.